The 27 T cell receptor beta chains below all came from one sample that was sequenced in a study of neurological immune-mediated disorders. Described time point: longitudinal time-point 2. MiXCR, run by TCRdb on the 5' RACE reads, gives a single entry per CDR3 protein. The table shows 70,000 to 95,000 distinct CDR3 sequences, with roughly 13% occurring only once. Material: PBMCs. Receptors originate from a female donor with HTLV-1-associated myelopathy (HAM/TSP).

Ten or more counts support this clonotype. The CDR3 sequence: CASSGGGYEQYF. CDR3 sequence (DNA): TGTGCCAGCAGCGGGGGGGGCTACGAGCAGTACTTC. The chain uses TRBV4-2 and TRBJ2-7, with 7 positions matching TRBD2. This CDR3 has 12 amino acids. Looked up from germline, CDR1 is LGHNA and CDR2 is YNFKEQ. The J segment lost 3 bases and the V segment lost 5 bases, leaving 1 base of the junction unmatched.

The chain has TRBV7-2 and TRBJ2-5; TRBD2 matches at 9 bases. Germline CDR1 SGHTA, CDR2 FQGNSA. Unmatched junction bases numbered 7, after V lost 7 bases and J lost 7 bases. This CDR3 has 13 amino acids. The CDR3 region is CASNLLAGRTQYF. CDR3 coding DNA: TGTGCCAGCAATCTTCTAGCGGGGAGGACCCAGTACTTC.

In this sample, this clonotype turned up many times. The rearrangement joins TRBV7-3 to TRBJ1-1, with D possibly matching TRBD1 (6 bases). CDR1 and CDR2 from the germline V gene are SGHTA and FQGTGA. Trimming took off 5 bases at V and 2 bases at J, with 9 bases between the two ends. The CDR3 sequence is 13 residues long. For the CDR3, the DNA is TGTGCCAGCAGCGGGGGGGCTAACACTGAAGCTTTCTTT. Protein sequence: CASSGGANTEAFF.

This clonotype was observed at least ten times. The rearrangement uses TRBV5-5 and TRBJ2-5; D gene uncertain. The CDR3 runs 14 residues. V dropped 3 bases and J dropped 1 base, with 10 bases sitting between them. Germline CDR1 is SGHKS and CDR2 is YYEKEE (reference sequence). CDR3 in amino acids: CASSSGSSQETQYF. CDR3 nucleotides: TGTGCCAGCAGCTCTGGAAGCTCCCAAGAGACCCAGTACTTC.

This clonotype was seen many times. V gene TRBV29-1 combines with J gene TRBJ1-2; D is perhaps TRBD1 (5 bases). Germline V gene lookup returns CDR1 SQVTM and CDR2 ANQGSEA. CDR3 length: 13 amino acids. Trimming shortened V by 6 bases and J by 9 bases, and 20 bases separated the two germline ends. CDR3 coding DNA: TGCAGCGTGGCTAGGGACTCCCCGGGGAGCTACACCTTC. It yields the protein CSVARDSPGSYTF.

At least ten counts were recorded for this clonotype. V is TRBV9 and J is TRBJ2-5; 8 bases agree with TRBD2. V shed 2 bases, J shed 5 bases, and the junction held 2 bases outside the gene matches. There are 13 residues in the CDR3. The germline CDR1 and CDR2 sequences are SGDLS and YYNGEE. CDR3 nucleotide sequence: TGTGCCAGCAGCGTTAGACTAGCGGAGACCCAGTACTTC. It codes for CASSVRLAETQYF.

By sample share, this clonotype is medium-sized. The J gene is TRBJ2-4, the V gene TRBV11-1, with unresolved D. The CDR3 covers 16 residues. V lost 3 bases and J lost 0, with 12 bases in between. Germline V gene sequence: CDR1 SGHAT, CDR2 FQDESV (reference sequence). The CDR3 spells CASSFTGDLAKNIQYF. The CDR3 region has the DNA TGTGCCAGCAGCTTTACTGGGGATTTAGCCAAAAACATTCAGTACTTC.

CDR3 coding DNA: TGTGCCAGCAGCTTAGACAGGGGGAGGTCTAGCACAGATACGCAGTATTTT. As protein: CASSLDRGRSSTDTQYF. J is TRBJ2-3 and V is TRBV7-8; 8 nucleotides align to TRBD1. The CDR3 extends over 17 amino acids. Germline trimming cut 1 base from V and 0 bases from J; bases unmatched to any gene: 6. In germline, CDR1 is SGHVS, CDR2 FQNEAQ. Complete variable domain (other parts from reference TRBV7-8 and TRBJ2-3): GAGVSQSPRYKVAKRGQDVALRCDPISGHVSLFWYQQALGQGPEFLTYFQNEAQLDKSGLPSDRFFAERPEGSVSTLKIQRTQQEDSAVYLCASSLDRGRSSTDTQYFGPGTRLTVL.

This clonotype was counted at least ten times. V usage is TRBV29-1 and J usage is TRBJ2-6; D is ambiguous. Germline V gene lookup returns CDR1 SQVTM and CDR2 ANQGSEA. The CDR3 is 16 residues long. The V gene lost 4 bases and the J gene lost 0 bases, with 13 bases spanning the gap. The chain's CDR3 is CSVVTVRHSGANVLTF. CDR3 in DNA: TGCAGCGTTGTTACCGTCCGCCACTCTGGGGCCAACGTCCTGACTTTC. The full variable domain, with the rest looked up from reference TRBV29-1 and TRBJ2-6, is SAVISQKPSRDICQRGTSLTIQCQVDSQVTMMFWYRQQPGQSLTLIATANQGSEATYESGFVIDKFPISRPNLTFSTLTVSNMSPEDSSIYLCSVVTVRHSGANVLTFGAGSRLTVL.

The table lists this clonotype with many counts. The chain recombines TRBV12-3 or TRBV12-4 with TRBJ2-2, with D hard to call. This CDR3 comprises 15 residues. V shed 4 bases and J shed 4 bases, with 13 bases lying between them. Written as DNA, the CDR3 is TGTGCCAGCAGTTACGACGGAATAAGCACCGGGGAGCTGTTTTTT. It specifies CASSYDGISTGELFF.

This clonotype occurred many times. The V and J genes are TRBV20-1 and TRBJ1-1; a weak D match, TRBD1 (5 bases). Germline assignment: CDR1 DFQATT and CDR2 SNEGSKA (reference sequence). The V gene lost 5 bases and the J gene lost 6 bases, with 19 bases spanning the gap. CDR3 size: 14 residues. In DNA, the CDR3 is TGCAGTGCTTCCCTGACAGCCGAGGGGCCTGAAGCTTTCTTT. Amino acids: CSASLTAEGPEAFF.

This clonotype was recorded many times. The chain carries TRBV29-1 and TRBJ1-2; D is ambiguous. V lost 3 bases, J lost 4 bases, and 15 bases lay in between. Germline CDR1 and CDR2: SQVTM and ANQGSEA. This CDR3 is 14 amino acids long. This CDR3 is CSVDQGQLGYGYTF. The DNA for the CDR3 is TGCAGCGTTGATCAAGGTCAGCTTGGCTATGGCTACACCTTC.

The chain carries TRBV1 and TRBJ2-7; the D call in the table, TRBD1, was not verified against the DNA. TRBV1 is designated a pseudogene. This CDR3 spans 15 amino acids. CDR3 protein: CTSSRDRNRSYEQYF. In nucleotides, the CDR3 is TGCACCAGCAGCCGGGACAGGAACCGTTCCTACGAGCAGTACTTC.

This clonotype was seen at least ten times. The chain employs TRBV28 and TRBJ2-1, with D possibly matching TRBD2 (6 bases). V shed 3 bases and J shed 3 bases, with 9 bases lying between them. The germline CDR1 and CDR2 sequences are MDHEN and SYDVKM. The CDR3 loop spans 14 amino acids. In DNA form, the CDR3 reads TGTGCCAGCAGTTTGAAGGGACTCTACAATGAGCAGTTCTTC. Its translation: CASSLKGLYNEQFF.

There are many counts of this clonotype. The V and J genes are TRBV18 and TRBJ1-4, with TRBD1 matching 7 bases. From germline, CDR1 is KGHSH and CDR2 LQKENI. This CDR3 has 14 amino acids. V was clipped by 3 bases and J by 3 bases; unmatched bases: 1. CDR3 amino acids: CASSPTGPNEKLFF. The CDR3 nucleotides are TGTGCCAGCTCACCGACAGGGCCTAATGAAAAACTGTTTTTT. Looking up the rest from reference TRBV18 and TRBJ1-4 gives the full variable domain: NAGVMQNPRHLVRRRGQEARLRCSPMKGHSHVYWYRQLPEEGLKFMVYLQKENIIDESGMPKERFSAEFPKEGPSILRIQQVVRGDSAAYFCASSPTGPNEKLFFGSGTQLSVL.

This clonotype was picked up many times. This chain links TRBV5-1 with TRBJ2-1; the D call may be TRBD1 or TRBD2 (5 bases each). Germline values: CDR1 SGHRS, CDR2 YFSETQ. Between the trimmed V and J ends, which lost 4 bases and 0 bases, there was a span of 20 bases. The CDR3 has 18 residues. CDR3 in DNA: TGCGCCAGCAGCCCCGGGACCACCCCCCAGAGCTCCTACAATGAGCAGTTCTTC. Translated: CASSPGTTPQSSYNEQFF.

This clonotype was seen at least ten times. The chain joins TRBV14 to TRBJ2-5; no reliable D call. Per germline, CDR1 SGHDN and CDR2 FVKESK. V lost 0 bases, J lost 5 bases, and 4 bases lay in between. The CDR3 runs to 12 residues. CDR3 in DNA: TGTGCCAGCAGCCAAGATTGGGAGACCCAGTACTTC. It yields the protein CASSQDWETQYF.

This clonotype was seen many times. The rearrangement uses TRBV5-1 and TRBJ2-3; D uncertain. There are 14 residues in the CDR3. Per the germline V gene, CDR1 is SGHRS and CDR2 is YFSETQ. With 5 bases removed from V and 2 bases from J, the gap between germline ends came to 12 bases. Here the CDR3 reads CASRVGSHTDTQYF. CDR3 DNA: TGCGCCAGCAGGGTGGGCAGCCACACAGATACGCAGTATTTT.

This clonotype was seen ten or more times. V gene TRBV29-1 combines with J gene TRBJ1-1, with a tentative D call TRBD1 (5 bases). The V gene lost 7 bases and the J gene lost 5 bases, with 14 bases spanning the gap. The CDR3 covers 12 residues. The germline V gene has CDR1 SQVTM and CDR2 ANQGSEA. CDR3 bases: TGCAGCGCTTCGGCCAGGGAGACTGAAGCTTTCTTT. This sequence encodes CSASARETEAFF.

This clonotype was counted ten times or more. The genes are TRBV11-2 and TRBJ2-7; D is tentatively TRBD1 or TRBD2 (5 bases each). The ends were cut back, 4 bases at V and 7 bases at J, with 20 bases in the middle. The CDR3 covers 15 residues. CDR1 is SGHAT, CDR2 FQNNGV, per germline. CDR3 nucleotide sequence: TGTGCCAGCAGCTGGTTTTCGTGGGGGTCCGGAGAGCAGTACTTC. Its protein is CASSWFSWGSGEQYF.

This clonotype was found many times. V and J are TRBV6-6 and TRBJ2-3, with TRBD1 as a possible D gene (6 bases). Trimming removed 7 bases from V and 2 bases from J, with 13 bases in between. This CDR3 is 14 amino acids long. CDR1 is MNHNY, CDR2 SVGAGI, per germline (reference sequence). CDR3 DNA: TGTGCCAGCACTACGGACAGAAACACAGATACGCAGTATTTT. Translation: CASTTDRNTDTQYF.

This clonotype was observed many times. This sequence joins TRBV20-1 and TRBJ2-1, with 13 bases lining up with TRBD2. With 5 bases clipped from V and 8 bases from J, the junction kept 12 bases outside the gene matches. The CDR3 spans 16 residues. CDR1 DFQATT and CDR2 SNEGSKA come from the germline V gene (reference sequence). CDR3 residues: CSAPLGLAGENDEQFF. DNA of the CDR3: TGCAGTGCTCCCTTAGGACTAGCGGGAGAGAATGATGAGCAGTTCTTC.

The chain's CDR3 is CASSRLARADEQYF. In DNA, the CDR3 is TGTGCCAGCTCACGATTGGCCAGGGCGGACGAGCAGTACTTC. The chain recombines TRBV18 with TRBJ2-7; perhaps TRBD1 as D (5 bases). Trimming removed 4 bases from V and 5 bases from J, with 15 bases in between. The CDR3 runs to 14 residues. The germline V gene encodes CDR1 KGHSH and CDR2 LQKENI.

The V call is TRBV4-2, the J call TRBJ1-5; D not certain. Germline values: CDR1 LGHNA, CDR2 YNFKEQ. V lost 3 bases and J 15 bases, leaving 24 bases between the germline ends. The CDR3 is 15 residues long. The CDR3 reads CASSHLQQPFVARHF. The CDR3, as DNA: TGTGCCAGCAGCCACTTACAACAGCCATTCGTGGCCCGGCATTTT.

This clonotype appeared many times. The chain combines TRBV4-2 with TRBJ2-3; 8 bases agree with TRBD1. Germline V lookup: CDR1 LGHNA, CDR2 YNFKEQ. The CDR3 is 14 amino acids. Trimming cost V 1 base and J 4 bases; bases outside gene matches: 1. The CDR3: CASSQVQGADTQYF. CDR3 DNA sequence: TGTGCCAGCAGCCAAGTACAGGGGGCAGATACGCAGTATTTT.

This clonotype has more than one count but fewer than ten. The chain joins TRBV5-1 to TRBJ2-7; D is uncertain. Per germline, CDR1 SGHRS and CDR2 YFSETQ. The CDR3 is made up of 14 amino acids. Trimming removed 2 bases at V and 0 bases at J, with 9 bases between. The CDR3 DNA reads as TGCGCCAGCAGCTTACTTCCAGGCTCCTACGAGCAGTACTTC. Its protein is CASSLLPGSYEQYF.

This clonotype was found a few times. This chain uses TRBV5-1 with TRBJ2-6, with no clear D. Germline assignment: CDR1 SGHRS and CDR2 YFSETQ. Trimming took off 4 bases at V and 0 bases at J, with 14 bases between the two ends. The CDR3 runs to 17 residues. CDR3 in amino acids: CASSPSNPGSGANVLTF. In nucleotides, the CDR3 is TGCGCCAGCAGCCCTTCAAACCCGGGCTCTGGGGCCAACGTCCTGACTTTC. Looking up the rest from reference TRBV5-1 and TRBJ2-6 gives the full variable domain: KAGVTQTPRYLIKTRGQQVTLSCSPISGHRSVSWYQQTPGQGLQFLFEYFSETQRNKGNFPGRFSGRQFSNSRSEMNVSTLELGDSALYLCASSPSNPGSGANVLTFGAGSRLTVL.